These 21 T cell receptor beta chains came from one sample sequenced in a study of shared clonotypes between healthy human individuals. Sequencing was performed with immunoSEQ multiplex PCR; in TCRdb, only in-frame clones are kept and a portion is missing. The sample includes about 1.1 million clones, approximately 80% seen only once; the top ten take roughly 0.83%. What was sequenced was memory CD4+ T cells from PBMCs. As for subset: CD45RA-negative fraction. These TCRs come from a man younger than 35 in good health. Some clones in this sample may be carry-over from other donors' samples.

The genes are TRBV6-5 and TRBJ2-5; 10 nucleotides agree with TRBD1. Germline lookup yields CDR1 MNHEY and CDR2 SVGAGI. The CDR3 contains 14 residues. The junction had 2 bases not matched to a gene; V was cut back by 5 bases and J by 2 bases. CDR3 loop: CASSRGQGQETQYF. CDR3 in DNA: TGTGCCAGCAGTCGGGGACAGGGGCAAGAGACCCAGTACTTC.

There are a few counts of this clone. The chain uses TRBV29-1 and TRBJ2-7; the D gene is possibly TRBD2 (6 bases). Germline CDR1 and CDR2: SQVTM and ANQGSEA. Between the trimmed V and J ends, which lost 5 bases and 2 bases, there was a span of 19 bases. The CDR3 has 15 amino acids. The CDR3 sequence is CSVTFPGTAPYEQYF. The CDR3 nucleotides read TGCAGCGTTACTTTCCCCGGGACTGCCCCCTACGAGCAGTACTTC.

CDR3 DNA sequence: TGTGCCAGCAGTTTCGGGCTGCCTTACGACAAAAACATTCAGTACTTC. It translates to CASSFGLPYDKNIQYF. The chain carries TRBV28 and TRBJ2-4; D not resolved. The CDR3 length is 16 residues. CDR1 and CDR2 (germline): MDHEN, SYDVKM. Trimming shortened V by 3 bases and J by 3 bases, and 15 bases separated the two germline ends. Full variable domain (outside the CDR3, taken from reference TRBV28 and TRBJ2-4): DVKVTQSSRYLVKRTGEKVFLECVQDMDHENMFWYRQDPGLGLRLIYFSYDVKMKEKGDIPEGYSVSREKKERFSLILESASTNQTSMYLCASSFGLPYDKNIQYFGAGTRLSVL.

The chain uses TRBV28 and TRBJ1-1; tentatively, D is TRBD1 (6 bases). The CDR3 totals 13 residues. Germline lookup yields CDR1 MDHEN and CDR2 SYDVKM. V was clipped by 7 bases and J by 8 bases, with 17 bases between them. The CDR3 loop is CASTPPYRVEAFF. The CDR3 nucleotides are TGTGCCAGCACCCCCCCCTACAGGGTAGAAGCTTTCTTT.

This chain uses TRBV28 with TRBJ1-4; 8 positions match TRBD1. The V segment lost 6 bases and the J segment 6 bases; nucleotides outside the gene matches: 6. CDR3 length: 14 residues. CDR1 and CDR2 from the germline V gene are MDHEN and SYDVKM. In nucleotides, the CDR3 is TGTGCCAGCAGACTACAGGGGGACGATGAAAAACTGTTTTTT. Its translation is CASRLQGDDEKLFF. Full variable domain (rest looked up from reference TRBV28 and TRBJ1-4): DVKVTQSSRYLVKRTGEKVFLECVQDMDHENMFWYRQDPGLGLRLIYFSYDVKMKEKGDIPEGYSVSREKKERFSLILESASTNQTSMYLCASRLQGDDEKLFFGSGTQLSVL.

This rearrangement joins TRBV2 to TRBJ2-6; 9 positions agree with TRBD1. The CDR3 consists of 18 residues. Germline V gene sequence: CDR1 SNHLY, CDR2 FYNNEI. Trimming at V came to 6 bases and at J to 1 base, leaving 10 bases not matched to a gene. The CDR3 DNA reads TGTGCCAGCAGATCGGGGACAGGGTTACATTCTGGGGCCAACGTCCTGACTTTC. It codes for CASRSGTGLHSGANVLTF.

V and J are TRBV2 and TRBJ2-5, with D hard to call. The V end was cut by 0 bases, the J end by 4 bases, with 12 bases between. Germline CDR1 reads SNHLY; CDR2 reads FYNNEI. This CDR3 has 15 amino acids. The CDR3 coding sequence is TGTGCCAGCAGTGAAGCCAGGCCTGTGGTAGAGACCCAGTACTTC. Its protein product is CASSEARPVVETQYF.

This clone showed up just a few times. V is TRBV5-6 and J is TRBJ2-5; tentatively, D is TRBD2 (6 bases). CDR3 length equals 15 residues. From germline, CDR1 is SGHDT and CDR2 YYEEEE. V was trimmed by 4 bases and J by 4 bases, leaving 17 bases between them. The CDR3 loop is CASSLRTLGGETQYF. In DNA form, the CDR3 reads TGTGCCAGCAGCCTACGTACCTTGGGGGGAGAGACCCAGTACTTC.

The V call is TRBV28, the J call TRBJ2-7, with 9 bases identical to TRBD1. V dropped 0 bases and J dropped 7; count of bases not matched to a gene: 7. The CDR3 is 15 amino acids. Germline CDR1 reads MDHEN; CDR2 reads SYDVKM. For the CDR3, the DNA is TGTGCCAGCAGTTTATGGACAGGGGGGCCGACAGAGCAGTACTTC. As protein: CASSLWTGGPTEQYF.

The chain is built from TRBV6-4 and TRBJ2-7; tentative D call: TRBD1 (6 bases). Germline CDR1 MRHNA, CDR2 SNTAGT. The ends were cut back, 3 bases at V and 4 bases at J, with 16 bases in the middle. The length of the CDR3 is 15 residues. The DNA of the CDR3 is TGTGCCAGCAGTGATTGGGACACGGAGGTTTACGAGCAGTACTTC. Protein sequence: CASSDWDTEVYEQYF.

The rearrangement joins TRBV18 to TRBJ2-1; TRBD2 aligns across 7 bases. CDR1 KGHSH and CDR2 LQKENI come from the germline V gene. This CDR3 is built from 16 residues. V shed 3 bases and J 3 bases; nucleotides not matched to a gene: 8. CDR3 amino acids: CASSPGGSTGYNEQFF. The CDR3 nucleotides read TGTGCCAGCTCACCTGGCGGGAGTACAGGCTACAATGAGCAGTTCTTC. Full variable domain (remainder filled in from reference TRBV18 and TRBJ2-1): NAGVMQNPRHLVRRRGQEARLRCSPMKGHSHVYWYRQLPEEGLKFMVYLQKENIIDESGMPKERFSAEFPKEGPSILRIQQVVRGDSAAYFCASSPGGSTGYNEQFFGPGTRLTVL.

This chain uses TRBV28 with TRBJ2-4; 8 nucleotides match TRBD1. The germline V gene has CDR1 MDHEN and CDR2 SYDVKM. The CDR3 has 16 amino acids. Trimming removed 1 base from V and 5 bases from J; junction bases left unmatched: 7. CDR3 nucleotides: TGTGCCAGCAGTTTATCTGGGGCAGGGGGCGAAAACATTCAGTACTTC. Its protein is CASSLSGAGGENIQYF.

The chain is built from TRBV5-6 and TRBJ1-1; possible D gene TRBD1, 5 bases. The CDR3 runs to 19 residues. V shed 0 bases and J shed 1 base, with 22 bases lying between them. CDR1 and CDR2 (germline): SGHDT, YYEEEE. In nucleotides, the CDR3 is TGTGCCAGCAGCTTGGCGGTTGCGGTCGAGACCCAGGGGAACACTGAAGCTTTCTTT. Its translation: CASSLAVAVETQGNTEAFF.

V usage is TRBV5-5 and J usage is TRBJ2-6; TRBD2 agrees at 12 bases. Looked up from germline, CDR1 is SGHKS and CDR2 is YYEKEE (reference sequence). The CDR3 spans 16 residues. Trimming removed 4 bases from V and 2 bases from J; junction bases left unmatched: 1. In nucleotides, the CDR3 is TGTGCCAGCAGCCTAGCGGGAGGGCCTGGGGCCAACGTCCTGACTTTC. Residues: CASSLAGGPGANVLTF.

Remarks on this clone: Other DNA sequences in the same sample also yield this CDR3. The chain joins TRBV5-4 to TRBJ1-2; D possibly corresponds to TRBD1 (5 bases). From germline, CDR1 is SGHNT and CDR2 YYREEE (reference sequence). The length of the CDR3 is 13 residues. V was pared by 4 bases and J by 5 bases, with 12 bases between. CDR3 in DNA: TGTGCCAGCAGCCAAGACAGTAATTATGGCTACACCTTC. As protein: CASSQDSNYGYTF. The variable domain in full, with the rest retrieved from reference TRBV5-4 and TRBJ1-2, is ETGVTQSPTHLIKTRGQQVTLRCSSQSGHNTVSWYQQALGQGPQFIFQYYREEENGRGNFPPRFSGLQFPNYSSELNVNALELDDSALYLCASSQDSNYGYTFGSGTRLTVV.

The chain combines TRBV30 with TRBJ2-3; 8 bases align to TRBD1. V was pared by 5 bases and J by 1 base, with 5 bases of the junction left unmatched. Per the germline V gene, CDR1 is GTSNPN and CDR2 is SVGIG (reference sequence). The CDR3 extends over 14 amino acids. The CDR3 sequence is CAWSMGQGTDTQYF. The DNA for the CDR3 is TGTGCCTGGTCCATGGGACAGGGCACAGATACGCAGTATTTT.

The chain uses TRBV5-5 and TRBJ1-2; D is perhaps TRBD1 (5 bases). The CDR3 runs 14 residues. Between the trimmed V and J ends, which lost 0 bases and 8 bases, there was a span of 14 bases. Germline loops: CDR1 SGHKS, CDR2 YYEKEE (reference sequence). The CDR3 coding sequence is TGTGCCAGCAGCTTGGAAGGGGCTCCGAGAGGCTACACCTTC. It encodes CASSLEGAPRGYTF.

In its sample, this clone was seen a few times. The chain is built from TRBV28 and TRBJ2-7; 9 nucleotides match TRBD2. After removal of 2 bases from V and 0 bases from J, the junction contained 17 bases not matched to a gene. The CDR3 spans 20 residues. Per the germline V gene, CDR1 is MDHEN and CDR2 is SYDVKM. CDR3 sequence reads: CASSLAPRLAEGTSSYEQYF. The CDR3 nucleotides read TGTGCCAGCAGTTTAGCCCCTCGACTAGCGGAAGGTACAAGCTCCTACGAGCAGTACTTC.

This chain joins TRBV30 and TRBJ2-1, with 7 bases aligning to TRBD2. V gave up 1 base and J gave up 7 bases; unmatched junction bases: 10. The germline V gene has CDR1 GTSNPN and CDR2 SVGIG (reference sequence). The CDR3 is 15 residues long. The CDR3 sequence is CAWSGGGSPANEQFF. The DNA of the CDR3 is TGTGCCTGGAGTGGGGGCGGGAGCCCTGCGAATGAGCAGTTCTTC.

The gene calls are TRBV10-3 and TRBJ2-7; 7 bases agree with TRBD1. The CDR3 spans 12 residues. V gave up 10 bases and J gave up 2 bases; unmatched junction bases: 5. Germline loops: CDR1 ENHRY, CDR2 SYGVKD. CDR3 in DNA: TGTGCCACGACGGGACAGACCTACGAGCAGTACTTC. Protein sequence: CATTGQTYEQYF.

CDR3 region: CASRGWWDRGLSGANVLTF. CDR3 nucleotide sequence: TGTGCCAGCAGGGGTTGGTGGGACAGGGGGCTGTCTGGGGCCAACGTCCTGACTTTC. The chain employs TRBV7-9 and TRBJ2-6; 12 bases map to TRBD1. The CDR3 is 19 amino acids. V lost 6 bases to trimming and J lost 1 base; unmatched junction nucleotides: 10. CDR1 and CDR2 from the germline V gene are SEHNR and FQNEAQ (reference sequence).